This T cell receptor beta chain was sequenced during a study of control samples from healthy donors and cancer patients. V lost 5 bases to trimming and J lost 11 bases; unmatched junction nucleotides: 17. Germline V gives CDR1 SEHNR, CDR2 FQNEAQ (reference sequence). This CDR3 contains 15 residues. Using immunoSEQ multiplex PCR, the repertoire was profiled, and TCRdb retains in-frame clones only, with some absent. The repertoire holds more than 65,000 clones, with around nine tenths as singletons. This sequence was found in a woman aged 55-70 years with head and neck cancer. The sample was PBMCs. The genes are TRBV7-9 and TRBJ1-1; 7 bases line up with TRBD1. Here the CDR3 reads CASSPRGGQSPYAFF. In DNA, the CDR3 is TGTGCCAGCAGCCCCCGGGGGGGACAGAGTCCGTACGCTTTCTTT.